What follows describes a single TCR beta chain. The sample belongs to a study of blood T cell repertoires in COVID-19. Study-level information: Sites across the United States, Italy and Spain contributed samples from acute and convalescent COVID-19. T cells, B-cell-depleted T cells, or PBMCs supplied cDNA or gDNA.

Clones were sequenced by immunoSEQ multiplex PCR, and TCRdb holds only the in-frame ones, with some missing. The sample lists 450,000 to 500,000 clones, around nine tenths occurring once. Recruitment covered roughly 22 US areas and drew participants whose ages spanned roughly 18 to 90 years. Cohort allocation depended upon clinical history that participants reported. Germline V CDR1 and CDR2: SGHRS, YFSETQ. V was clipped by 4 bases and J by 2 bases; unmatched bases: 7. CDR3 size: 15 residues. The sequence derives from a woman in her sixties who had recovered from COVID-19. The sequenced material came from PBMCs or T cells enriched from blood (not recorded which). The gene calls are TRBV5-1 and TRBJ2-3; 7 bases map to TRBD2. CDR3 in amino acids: CASSRGGGVTDTQYF. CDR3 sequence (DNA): TGCGCCAGCAGCCGTGGCGGGGGAGTCACAGATACGCAGTATTTT.